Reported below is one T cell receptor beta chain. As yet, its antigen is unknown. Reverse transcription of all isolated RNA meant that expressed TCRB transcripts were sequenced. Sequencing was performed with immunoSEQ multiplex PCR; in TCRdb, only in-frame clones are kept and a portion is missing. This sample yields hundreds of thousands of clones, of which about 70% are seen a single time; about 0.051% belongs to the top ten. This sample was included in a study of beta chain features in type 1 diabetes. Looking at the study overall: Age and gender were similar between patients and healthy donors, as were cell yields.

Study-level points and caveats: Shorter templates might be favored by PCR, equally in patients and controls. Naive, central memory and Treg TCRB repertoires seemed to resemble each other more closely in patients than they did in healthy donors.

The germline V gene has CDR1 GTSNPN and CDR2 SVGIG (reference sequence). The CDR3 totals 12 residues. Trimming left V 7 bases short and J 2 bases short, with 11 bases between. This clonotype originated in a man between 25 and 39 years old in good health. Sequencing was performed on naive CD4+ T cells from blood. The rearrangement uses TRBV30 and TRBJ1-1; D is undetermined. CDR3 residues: CASRVHNTEAFF. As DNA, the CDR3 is TGTGCCTCCCGGGTACATAACACTGAAGCTTTCTTT.